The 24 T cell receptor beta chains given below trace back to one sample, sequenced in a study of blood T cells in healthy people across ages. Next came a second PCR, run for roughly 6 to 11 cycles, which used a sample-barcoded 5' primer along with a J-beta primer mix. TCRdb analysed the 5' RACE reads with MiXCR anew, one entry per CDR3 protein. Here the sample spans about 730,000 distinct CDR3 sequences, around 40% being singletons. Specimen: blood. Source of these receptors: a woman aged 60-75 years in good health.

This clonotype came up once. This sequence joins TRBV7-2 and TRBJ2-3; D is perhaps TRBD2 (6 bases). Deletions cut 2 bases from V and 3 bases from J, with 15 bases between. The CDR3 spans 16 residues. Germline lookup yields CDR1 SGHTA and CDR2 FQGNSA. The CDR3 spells CASSLTFSGGTDTQYF. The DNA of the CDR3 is TGTGCCAGCAGCTTAACGTTCTCTGGAGGGACAGATACGCAGTATTTT.

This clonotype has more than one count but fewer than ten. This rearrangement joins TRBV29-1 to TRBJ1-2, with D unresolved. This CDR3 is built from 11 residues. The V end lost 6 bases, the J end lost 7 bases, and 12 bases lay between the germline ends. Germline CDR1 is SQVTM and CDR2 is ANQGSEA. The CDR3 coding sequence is TGCAGCGTGGAGAACCCCGGTGGCTACACCTTC. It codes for CSVENPGGYTF. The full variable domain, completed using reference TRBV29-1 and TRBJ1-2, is SAVISQKPSRDICQRGTSLTIQCQVDSQVTMMFWYRQQPGQSLTLIATANQGSEATYESGFVIDKFPISRPNLTFSTLTVSNMSPEDSSIYLCSVENPGGYTFGSGTRLTVV.

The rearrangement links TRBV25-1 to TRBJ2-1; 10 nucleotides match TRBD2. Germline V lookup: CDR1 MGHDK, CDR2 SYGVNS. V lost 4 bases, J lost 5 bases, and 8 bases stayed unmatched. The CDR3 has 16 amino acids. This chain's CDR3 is CASSALLAGDDNEQFF. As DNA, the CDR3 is TGTGCCAGCAGTGCACTCCTAGCGGGAGACGACAATGAGCAGTTCTTC.

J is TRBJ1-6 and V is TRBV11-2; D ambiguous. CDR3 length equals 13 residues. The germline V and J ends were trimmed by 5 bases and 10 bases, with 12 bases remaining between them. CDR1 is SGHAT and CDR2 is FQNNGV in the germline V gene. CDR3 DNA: TGTGCCAGCAGCCCACAGTCGGGGTCACCCCTCCACTTT. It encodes CASSPQSGSPLHF.

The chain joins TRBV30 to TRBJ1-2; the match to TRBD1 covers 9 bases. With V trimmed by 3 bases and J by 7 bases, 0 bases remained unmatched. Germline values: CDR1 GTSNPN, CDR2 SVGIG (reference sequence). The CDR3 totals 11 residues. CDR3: CAWRDRGGYTF. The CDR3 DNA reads TGTGCCTGGAGGGACAGGGGTGGCTACACCTTC.

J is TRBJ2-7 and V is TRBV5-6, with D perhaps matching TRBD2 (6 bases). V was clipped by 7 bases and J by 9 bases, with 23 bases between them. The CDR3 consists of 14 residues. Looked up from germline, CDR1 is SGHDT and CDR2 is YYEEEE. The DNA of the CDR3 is TGTGCCAGCCAGCGGTTTGAGGGCCAACTAGCGCAGTACTTC. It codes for CASQRFEGQLAQYF.

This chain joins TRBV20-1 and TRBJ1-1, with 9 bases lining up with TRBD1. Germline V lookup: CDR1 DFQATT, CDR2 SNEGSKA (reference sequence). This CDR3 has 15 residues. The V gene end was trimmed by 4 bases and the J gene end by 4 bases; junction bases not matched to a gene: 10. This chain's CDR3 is CSAISTGGAGTEAFF. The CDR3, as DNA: TGCAGTGCTATAAGCACAGGGGGCGCGGGCACTGAAGCTTTCTTT.

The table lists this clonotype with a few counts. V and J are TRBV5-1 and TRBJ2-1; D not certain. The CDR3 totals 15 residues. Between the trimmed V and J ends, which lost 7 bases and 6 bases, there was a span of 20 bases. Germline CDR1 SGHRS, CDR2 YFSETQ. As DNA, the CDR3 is TGCGCCAGCGCTAATGGGGTTGGAGAGGTCAATGAGCAGTTCTTC. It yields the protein CASANGVGEVNEQFF. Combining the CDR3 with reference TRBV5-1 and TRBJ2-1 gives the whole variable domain KAGVTQTPRYLIKTRGQQVTLSCSPISGHRSVSWYQQTPGQGLQFLFEYFSETQRNKGNFPGRFSGRQFSNSRSEMNVSTLELGDSALYLCASANGVGEVNEQFFGPGTRLTVL.

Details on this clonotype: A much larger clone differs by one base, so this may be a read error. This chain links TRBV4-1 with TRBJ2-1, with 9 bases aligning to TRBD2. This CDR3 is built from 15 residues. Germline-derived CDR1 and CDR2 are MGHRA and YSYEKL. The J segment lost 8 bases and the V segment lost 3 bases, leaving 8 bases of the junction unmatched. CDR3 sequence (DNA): TGCGCCAGCAGCCATGCGGGGGGGTTCTCCGATGAGCAGTTCTTC. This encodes CASSHAGGFSDEQFF.

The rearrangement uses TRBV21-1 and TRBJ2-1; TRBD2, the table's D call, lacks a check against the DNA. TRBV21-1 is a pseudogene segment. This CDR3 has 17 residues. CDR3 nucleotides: TGTGCCAGCAGCAAACCCCGGACTAGCGGGCTATACAATGAGCAGTTCTTC. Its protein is CASSKPRTSGLYNEQFF.

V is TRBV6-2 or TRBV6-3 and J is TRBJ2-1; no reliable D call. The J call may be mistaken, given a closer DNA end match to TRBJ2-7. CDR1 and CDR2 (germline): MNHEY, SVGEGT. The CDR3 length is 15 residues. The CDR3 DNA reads TGTGCCAGCAGTTCTCAGGCGAGCTCCTACAATGAGCAGTACTTC. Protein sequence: CASSSQASSYNEQYF.

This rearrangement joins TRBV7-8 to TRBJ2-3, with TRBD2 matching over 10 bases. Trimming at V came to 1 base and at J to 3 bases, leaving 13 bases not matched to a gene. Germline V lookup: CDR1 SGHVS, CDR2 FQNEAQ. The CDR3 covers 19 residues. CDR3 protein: CASSLGRGASGGVTDTQYF. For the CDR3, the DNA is TGTGCCAGCAGCTTAGGCCGGGGGGCTAGCGGGGGCGTGACAGATACGCAGTATTTT.

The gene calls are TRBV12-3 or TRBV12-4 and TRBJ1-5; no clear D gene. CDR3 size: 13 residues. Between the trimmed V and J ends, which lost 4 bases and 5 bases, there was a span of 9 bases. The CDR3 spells CASSYSEDQPQHF. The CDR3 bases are TGTGCCAGCAGTTACAGTGAAGATCAGCCCCAGCATTTT.

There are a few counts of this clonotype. The CDR3 DNA reads as TGCAGCGGAGCGGGGGGGGCGCGGGAGACCCAGTACTTC. It translates to CSGAGGARETQYF. This chain connects TRBV29-1 to TRBJ2-5; 10 bases agree with TRBD2. CDR3 size: 13 residues. Looked up from germline, CDR1 is SQVTM and CDR2 is ANQGSEA. Germline trimming cut 7 bases from V and 5 bases from J; bases unmatched to any gene: 7.

CDR3 DNA sequence: TGCAGCGTTGGAGGGGAGGACTACGAGCAGTACTTC. Translated: CSVGGEDYEQYF. The rearrangement links TRBV29-1 to TRBJ2-7; D may be TRBD2 (6 bases). The CDR3 has 12 amino acids. The germline V and J ends were trimmed by 4 bases and 3 bases, with 10 bases remaining between them. From germline, CDR1 is SQVTM and CDR2 ANQGSEA.

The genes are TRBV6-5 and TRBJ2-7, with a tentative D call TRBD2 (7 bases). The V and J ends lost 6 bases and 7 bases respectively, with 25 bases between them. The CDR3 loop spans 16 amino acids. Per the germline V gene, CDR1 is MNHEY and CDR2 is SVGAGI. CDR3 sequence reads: CASSLRDGGRNNEQYF. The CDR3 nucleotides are TGTGCCAGCAGCCTTAGGGACGGGGGGCGCAACAATGAGCAGTACTTC.

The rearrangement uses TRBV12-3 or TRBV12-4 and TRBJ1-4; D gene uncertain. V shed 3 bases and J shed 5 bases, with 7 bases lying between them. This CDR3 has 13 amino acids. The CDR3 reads CASSLLGNEKLFF. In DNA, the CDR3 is TGTGCCAGCAGTTTGTTGGGGAATGAAAAACTGTTTTTT.

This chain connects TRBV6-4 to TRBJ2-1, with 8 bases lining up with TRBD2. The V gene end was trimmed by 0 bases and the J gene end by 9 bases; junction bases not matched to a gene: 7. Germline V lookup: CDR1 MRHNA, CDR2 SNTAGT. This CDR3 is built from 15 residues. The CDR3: CASSDSGVAGTEQFF. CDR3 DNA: TGTGCCAGCAGTGACTCGGGGGTAGCGGGAACTGAGCAGTTCTTC.

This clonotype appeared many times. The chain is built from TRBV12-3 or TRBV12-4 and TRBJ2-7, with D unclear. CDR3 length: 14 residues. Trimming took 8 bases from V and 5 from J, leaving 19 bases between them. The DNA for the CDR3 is TGTGCCAGCGGCCATTCGGACGGATCCAACGAGCAGTACTTC. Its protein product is CASGHSDGSNEQYF.

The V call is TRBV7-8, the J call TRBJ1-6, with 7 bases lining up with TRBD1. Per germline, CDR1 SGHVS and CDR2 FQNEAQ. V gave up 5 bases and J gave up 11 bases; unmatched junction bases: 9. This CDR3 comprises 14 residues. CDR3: CASSRDSFKPPLHF. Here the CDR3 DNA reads TGTGCCAGCAGCCGGGACAGCTTCAAGCCACCCCTCCACTTT.

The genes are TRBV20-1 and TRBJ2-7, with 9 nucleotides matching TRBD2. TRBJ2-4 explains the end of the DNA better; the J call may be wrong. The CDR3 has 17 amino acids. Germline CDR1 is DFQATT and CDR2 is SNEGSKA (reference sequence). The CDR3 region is CSARGAAGGIAKNIQYF. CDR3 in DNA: TGCAGTGCTAGGGGGGCGGCGGGAGGGATAGCCAAAAACATTCAGTACTTC.

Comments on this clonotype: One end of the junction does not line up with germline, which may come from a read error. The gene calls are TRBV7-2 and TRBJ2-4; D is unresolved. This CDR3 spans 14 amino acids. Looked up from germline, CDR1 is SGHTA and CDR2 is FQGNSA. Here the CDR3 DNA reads TGTGCCAGCAGCTTAGGACATCTAAAAACCATTCAGTACTTC. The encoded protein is CASSLGHLKTIQYF. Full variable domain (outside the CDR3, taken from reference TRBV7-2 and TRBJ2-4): GAGVSQSPSNKVTEKGKDVELRCDPISGHTALYWYRQSLGQGLEFLIYFQGNSAPDKSGLPSDRFSAERTGGSVSTLTIQRTQQEDSAVYLCASSLGHLKTIQYFGAGTRLSVL.

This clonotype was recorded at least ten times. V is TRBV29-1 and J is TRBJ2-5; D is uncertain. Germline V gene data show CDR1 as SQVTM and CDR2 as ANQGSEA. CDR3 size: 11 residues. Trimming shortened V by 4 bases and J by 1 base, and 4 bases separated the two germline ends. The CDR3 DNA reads TGCAGCGTTGTTTCCCAAGAGACCCAGTACTTC. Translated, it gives CSVVSQETQYF.

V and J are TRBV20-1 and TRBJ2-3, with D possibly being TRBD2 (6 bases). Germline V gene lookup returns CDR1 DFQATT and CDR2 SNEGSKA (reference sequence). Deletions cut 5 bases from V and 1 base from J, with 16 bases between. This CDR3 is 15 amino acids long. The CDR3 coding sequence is TGCAGTGCTCCAAATTCGGGGGTCGGCACAGATACGCAGTATTTT. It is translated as CSAPNSGVGTDTQYF.